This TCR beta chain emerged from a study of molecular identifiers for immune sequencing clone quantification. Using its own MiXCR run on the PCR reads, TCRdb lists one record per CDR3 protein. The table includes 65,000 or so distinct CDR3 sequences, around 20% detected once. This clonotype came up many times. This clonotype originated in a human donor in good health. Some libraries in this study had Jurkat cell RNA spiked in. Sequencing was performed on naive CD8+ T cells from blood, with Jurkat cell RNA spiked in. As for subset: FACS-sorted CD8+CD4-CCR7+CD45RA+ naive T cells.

For the CDR3, the DNA is TGTGCCAGCAGTTTCGAGGACAGATCCTACGAGCAGTACTTC. The encoded protein is CASSFEDRSYEQYF. This chain connects TRBV12-3 or TRBV12-4 to TRBJ2-7; TRBD1 is a possible D gene (6 bases). Trimming shortened V by 3 bases and J by 1 base, and 10 bases separated the two germline ends. CDR3 length: 14 amino acids.